This entry features one TCR beta chain sequence. Its antigen is undetermined. This entry comes from a study of T cell clones after liver transplantation. Broader study findings: Conclusions were preliminary, with small, heterogeneous patient groups.

The germline V and J ends were trimmed by 0 bases and 3 bases, with 6 bases remaining between them. The germline V gene encodes CDR1 SGHRS and CDR2 YFSETQ. The CDR3 extends over 13 amino acids. Libraries were prepared by immunoSEQ multiplex PCR; TCRdb keeps only in-frame clonotypes and omits some of them. The table lists more than 65,000 clones, 75% to 90% of them singletons. This clonotype was obtained from a human patient who received a liver transplant. Among the T cells, some may be from the graft donor. The sequencing here drew on CD4+ T cells from blood, taken 12 months after liver transplant. The chain employs TRBV5-1 and TRBJ1-1; unclear D gene. The CDR3 is CASSLVSDTEAFF. The CDR3, as DNA: TGCGCCAGCAGCTTGGTTAGCGACACTGAAGCTTTCTTT.